This T cell receptor beta chain comes out of a study of CD8 T cells in ankylosing spondylitis. Broader study findings: Disease-linked clones reportedly showed significant enrichment in matched ankylosing spondylitis synovial fluid. Disease-linked clones were CD8+ and relatively rare in peripheral blood. A TCR beta motif of eight highly homologous variants appeared characteristic of ankylosing spondylitis blood.

The V end was cut by 5 bases, the J end by 2 bases, with 22 bases between. The CDR3 length is 19 residues. Germline V gene lookup returns CDR1 SGHAT and CDR2 FQNNGV. A note on this clonotype: Antigen unknown.

Researchers built TCR beta libraries using quantitative 5'-RACE with molecular barcodes. TCRdb reprocessed the 5' RACE reads via MiXCR and lists one record per CDR3 protein. The table records roughly 150,000 distinct CDR3 sequences, 9.8% of them present only once. The origin of this receptor is a female donor with ankylosing spondylitis or in good health (not recorded which). The gene calls are TRBV11-2 and TRBJ2-6; no reliable D call. Sequenced material: blood, either unsorted or a sorted T cell fraction (not recorded which). DNA for the CDR3: TGTGCCAGCAGCACCCCTATTATGACACATTCTACTGGGGCCAACGTCCTGACTTTC. This translates into CASSTPIMTHSTGANVLTF. The whole variable domain, remainder taken from reference TRBV11-2 and TRBJ2-6, is EAGVAQSPRYKIIEKRQSVAFWCNPISGHATLYWYQQILGQGPKLLIQFQNNGVVDDSQLPKDRFSAERLKGVDSTLKIQPAKLEDSAVYLCASSTPIMTHSTGANVLTFGAGSRLTVL.